The 28 T cell receptor beta chains below come from one sample, sequenced in a study of cytomegalovirus exposure and HLA in healthy donors. PCR primers comprised 60 Vbeta and 13 Jbeta primers. Assay used: immunoSEQ multiplex PCR; TCRdb lists only in-frame clones, some missing. In the table there are about 190,000 clones, 75% to 80% of which are singletons. The source material was PBMCs. These receptors originate from a woman in her 30s in good health and CMV-seropositive.

This chain connects TRBV5-4 to TRBJ1-6, with TRBD1 as a possible D gene (5 bases). This CDR3 has 16 residues. The V gene lost 0 bases and the J gene lost 8 bases, with 15 bases spanning the gap. Germline CDR1 is SGHNT and CDR2 is YYREEE (reference sequence). The CDR3 DNA is TGTGCCAGCAGCTTGGCCTGGGGAGGGACGGATTCACCCCTCCACTTT. This codes for CASSLAWGGTDSPLHF.

The rearrangement joins TRBV7-2 to TRBJ1-5; D gene uncertain. The CDR3 totals 14 residues. CDR1 and CDR2 (germline): SGHTA, FQGNSA. Between the trimmed V and J ends, which lost 4 bases and 9 bases, there was a span of 16 bases. CDR3 nucleotide sequence: TGTGCCAGCAGCTCGAAAGCCCTGAGTGGGCCCCAGCATTTT. Residues: CASSSKALSGPQHF.

This clone has only one observation. V gene TRBV5-1 combines with J gene TRBJ1-1, with 8 bases fitting TRBD1. This CDR3 has 15 residues. Germline V CDR1 and CDR2: SGHRS, YFSETQ. The V and J ends lost 0 bases and 5 bases, in that order; junction bases with no gene match: 6. The CDR3 DNA reads TGCGCCAGCAGCTTGGGTTCAACAGGGGGAACTGAAGCTTTCTTT. Its translation: CASSLGSTGGTEAFF. Filled out from reference TRBV5-1 and TRBJ1-1, the complete variable domain reads KAGVTQTPRYLIKTRGQQVTLSCSPISGHRSVSWYQQTPGQGLQFLFEYFSETQRNKGNFPGRFSGRQFSNSRSEMNVSTLELGDSALYLCASSLGSTGGTEAFFGQGTRLTVV.

The chain recombines TRBV7-2 with TRBJ1-2; no firm D call. With 1 base removed from V and 4 bases from J, the gap between germline ends came to 13 bases. This CDR3 comprises 15 residues. Germline CDR1 and CDR2: SGHTA and FQGNSA. The CDR3 coding sequence is TGTGCCAGCAGCTTAGTTGGGCGGGAAAGCTATGGCTACACCTTC. This sequence encodes CASSLVGRESYGYTF.

This clone was counted only a few times. The rearrangement joins TRBV5-1 to TRBJ2-5, with 8 bases lining up with TRBD1. This CDR3 contains 16 residues. The junction had 11 bases not matched to a gene; V was cut back by 4 bases and J by 3 bases. The V gene's germline CDR1 is SGHRS and CDR2 YFSETQ. The chain's CDR3 is CASSLDQGARKETQYF. CDR3 bases: TGCGCCAGCAGCCTCGACCAGGGGGCGAGGAAAGAGACCCAGTACTTC.

This sequence joins TRBV28 and TRBJ2-1; maybe TRBD2 (5 bases). CDR3 size: 16 residues. The germline CDR1 and CDR2 sequences are MDHEN and SYDVKM. The V end lost 7 bases, the J end lost 2 bases, and 18 bases lay between the germline ends. CDR3 DNA: TGTGCCAGCATCCCGCGGCTACTAGTGGCCTACAATGAGCAGTTCTTC. Translated: CASIPRLLVAYNEQFF.

This rearrangement joins TRBV28 to TRBJ2-1; TRBD2 matches at 13 bases. The J segment lost 8 bases and the V segment lost 8 bases, leaving 3 bases of the junction unmatched. CDR3 size: 13 residues. Germline V gives CDR1 MDHEN, CDR2 SYDVKM. The CDR3 sequence: CASEGLAGYEQFF. The CDR3 DNA sequence: TGTGCCAGCGAGGGACTAGCGGGATATGAGCAGTTCTTC.

The rearrangement uses TRBV4-2 and TRBJ2-1; 14 bases fit TRBD2. This CDR3 has 15 residues. Germline V lookup: CDR1 LGHNA, CDR2 YNFKEQ. The trim removed 4 bases at V and 9 bases at J, leaving 5 bases unmatched. Here the CDR3 DNA reads TGTGCCAGCAGCCGGGGGACTAGCGGGAGCGCTGAGCAGTTCTTC. It yields the protein CASSRGTSGSAEQFF.

The chain is built from TRBV19 and TRBJ2-3, with TRBD1 identical over 8 bases. The germline V gene encodes CDR1 LNHDA and CDR2 SQIVND (reference sequence). Trimming cost V 3 bases and J 4 bases; bases outside gene matches: 6. The CDR3 has 15 residues. The CDR3 protein is CASSITGGISDTQYF. The CDR3 DNA reads as TGTGCCAGTAGTATTACAGGGGGTATTTCAGATACGCAGTATTTT.

The V gene is TRBV6-5, the J gene TRBJ2-3, with 9 bases aligning to TRBD2. CDR3 length: 16 amino acids. Germline loops: CDR1 MNHEY, CDR2 SVGAGI. With V trimmed by 0 bases and J by 1 base, 2 bases remained unmatched. The CDR3, as DNA: TGTGCCAGCAGTTACTCGAGACTAGCGGGCACAGATACGCAGTATTTT. Encoded protein: CASSYSRLAGTDTQYF.

The genes are TRBV19 and TRBJ2-1, with 16 bases matching TRBD2. With V trimmed by 8 bases and J by 5 bases, 9 bases remained unmatched. The CDR3 is made up of 17 amino acids. Looked up from germline, CDR1 is LNHDA and CDR2 is SQIVND (reference sequence). For the CDR3, the DNA is TGTGCCAGTCGACTGCCGGGACTAGCGGGAGGGAACAATGAGCAGTTCTTC. It codes for CASRLPGLAGGNNEQFF.

J is TRBJ2-2 and V is TRBV29-1, with D possibly TRBD2 on 5 matching bases. The CDR3 totals 13 residues. Germline V gives CDR1 SQVTM, CDR2 ANQGSEA. Trimming took 7 bases from V and 6 from J, leaving 15 bases between them. The CDR3 bases are TGCAGCGGGTTTTTAGAGGGATCCGGGGAGCTGTTTTTT. It encodes CSGFLEGSGELFF.

This chain connects TRBV9 to TRBJ1-1; D is ambiguous. The germline gives CDR1 SGDLS, CDR2 YYNGEE. V was pared by 0 bases and J by 2 bases, with 20 bases between. The CDR3 runs 18 residues. DNA of the CDR3: TGTGCCAGCAGCGTAGCTCCCGGGGTGTCTGTTGATAACACTGAAGCTTTCTTT. Protein: CASSVAPGVSVDNTEAFF.

The chain has TRBV19 and TRBJ1-5; 8 bases line up with TRBD1. The CDR3 loop spans 14 amino acids. V was pared by 6 bases and J by 4 bases, with 5 bases of the junction left unmatched. Per the germline V gene, CDR1 is LNHDA and CDR2 is SQIVND (reference sequence). The CDR3 loop is CASSQGAGNQPQHF. CDR3 sequence (DNA): TGTGCCAGTAGCCAGGGGGCTGGGAATCAGCCCCAGCATTTT.

Only a few counts were recorded for this clone. The rearrangement joins TRBV4-1 to TRBJ2-1, with a weak D call TRBD2 (5 bases). The CDR3 runs 12 residues. The germline V and J ends were trimmed by 3 bases and 9 bases, with 9 bases remaining between them. CDR1 MGHRA and CDR2 YSYEKL come from the germline V gene. The CDR3 DNA is TGCGCCAGCAGCCAGATTCGGGGTGAGCAGTTCTTC. Translating gives CASSQIRGEQFF.

The V and J genes are TRBV29-1 and TRBJ1-2, with TRBD1 matching over 8 bases. The junction had 6 bases not matched to a gene; V was cut back by 8 bases and J by 4 bases. The CDR3 runs to 12 residues. CDR1 and CDR2 from the germline V gene are SQVTM and ANQGSEA. DNA of the CDR3: TGCAGCCACGGAGGACAGGGCTATGGCTACACCTTC. The encoded protein is CSHGGQGYGYTF.

The chain joins TRBV5-6 to TRBJ2-5; D might be TRBD1 (5 bases). Germline values: CDR1 SGHDT, CDR2 YYEEEE. V lost 4 bases, J lost 1 base, and 14 bases lay in between. The CDR3 has 15 residues. Here the CDR3 DNA reads TGTGCCAGCAGCCCCTACAGGACCCCCCAAGAGACCCAGTACTTC. This encodes CASSPYRTPQETQYF.

The rearrangement uses TRBV5-1 and TRBJ2-3, with 12 bases matching TRBD2. J gave up 3 bases and V 0 bases, and 5 bases lay outside the gene matches. The CDR3 is made up of 17 amino acids. Germline V gene lookup returns CDR1 SGHRS and CDR2 YFSETQ. This chain's CDR3 is CASSLGLAGVNTDTQYF. Here the CDR3 DNA reads TGCGCCAGCAGCTTGGGACTAGCGGGAGTAAATACAGATACGCAGTATTTT.

V gene TRBV6-4 combines with J gene TRBJ1-2, with D perhaps TRBD1 (5 bases). V was shortened by 0 bases and J by 11 bases, with 16 bases between the two germline ends. The germline gives CDR1 MRHNA, CDR2 SNTAGT. The CDR3 has 14 residues. DNA of the CDR3: TGTGCCAGCAGTGACTCTATGGACAAGATTCAATACACCTTC. As protein: CASSDSMDKIQYTF.

This clone was recorded a few times. Other DNA sequences in this sample translate to the same CDR3. This rearrangement joins TRBV27 to TRBJ2-7; 7 bases match TRBD1. The CDR3 is 14 amino acids. The J segment lost 3 bases and the V segment lost 2 bases, leaving 4 bases of the junction unmatched. Looked up from germline, CDR1 is MNHEY and CDR2 is SMNVEV (reference sequence). The CDR3 loop is CASSLRQGRYEQYF. Written as DNA, the CDR3 is TGTGCCAGCAGTTTACGACAGGGCCGCTACGAGCAGTACTTC.

This clone came up once. The chain employs TRBV5-1 and TRBJ2-3, with TRBD2 as a possible D gene (6 bases). The V gene lost 1 base and the J gene lost 1 base, with 19 bases spanning the gap. CDR3 size: 18 residues. Looked up from germline, CDR1 is SGHRS and CDR2 is YFSETQ. The DNA of the CDR3 is TGCGCCAGCAGCTTGTTGTTACAGGCGGGGTACGGCACAGATACGCAGTATTTT. This gives the protein CASSLLLQAGYGTDTQYF.

This sequence joins TRBV10-2 and TRBJ1-2; weak D call: TRBD1 (5 bases). Trimming left V 6 bases short and J 2 bases short, with 13 bases between. Germline V lookup: CDR1 WSHSY, CDR2 SAAADI. The CDR3 spans 14 residues. The CDR3 here is CASSPRARNYGYTF. DNA for the CDR3: TGCGCCAGCAGCCCCAGGGCCAGGAACTATGGCTACACCTTC.

The chain recombines TRBV6-1 with TRBJ2-1; 10 bases agree with TRBD1. The germline gives CDR1 MNHNS, CDR2 SASEGT. With 7 bases clipped from V and 8 bases from J, the junction kept 8 bases outside the gene matches. The CDR3 contains 14 residues. CDR3 loop: CASTKDRGGDEQFF. For the CDR3, the DNA is TGTGCCAGCACTAAGGACAGGGGGGGCGATGAGCAGTTCTTC.

V is TRBV11-2 and J is TRBJ1-1; D possibly corresponds to TRBD1 (5 bases). In germline, CDR1 is SGHAT, CDR2 FQNNGV. Trimming removed 2 bases at V and 8 bases at J, with 12 bases between. The CDR3 extends over 13 amino acids. CDR3 in DNA: TGTGCCAGCAGCTTACGGGGCGCGGGAGAAGCTTTCTTT. This encodes CASSLRGAGEAFF.

The chain uses TRBV28 and TRBJ1-5; D perhaps matches TRBD1 (6 bases). The CDR3 is made up of 14 amino acids. The V end was cut by 6 bases, the J end by 1 base, with 10 bases between. CDR1 and CDR2 from the germline V gene are MDHEN and SYDVKM. For the CDR3, the DNA is TGTGCCAGCAGGGAGGGGGGGAGCAATCAGCCCCAGCATTTT. Its translation is CASREGGSNQPQHF. Together with reference TRBV28 and TRBJ1-5, the CDR3 gives the full variable domain: DVKVTQSSRYLVKRTGEKVFLECVQDMDHENMFWYRQDPGLGLRLIYFSYDVKMKEKGDIPEGYSVSREKKERFSLILESASTNQTSMYLCASREGGSNQPQHFGDGTRLSIL.

The chain is built from TRBV5-1 and TRBJ2-2, with TRBD1 matching over 9 bases. The CDR3 consists of 15 residues. Germline trimming cut 0 bases from V and 7 bases from J; bases unmatched to any gene: 4. The germline CDR1 and CDR2 sequences are SGHRS and YFSETQ. Here the CDR3 DNA reads TGCGCCAGCAGCTTGGTGGGACAGGGCGGCGGGGAGCTGTTTTTT. The encoded protein is CASSLVGQGGGELFF.

V and J are TRBV9 and TRBJ2-2; D gene ambiguous. The germline V and J ends were trimmed by 3 bases and 0 bases, with 9 bases remaining between them. CDR1 is SGDLS, CDR2 YYNGEE, per germline. The length of the CDR3 is 15 residues. The CDR3 DNA sequence: TGTGCCAGCAGCGCGGTTGGGCCGAACACCGGGGAGCTGTTTTTT. Protein product: CASSAVGPNTGELFF.

This chain joins TRBV28 and TRBJ1-5; 9 bases fit TRBD1. There are 16 residues in the CDR3. V trimming: 5 bases; J trimming: 9 bases; junction bases outside the gene matches: 14. The germline V gene has CDR1 MDHEN and CDR2 SYDVKM. CDR3 region: CASSKWGQGAFGPQHF. CDR3 DNA sequence: TGTGCCAGCAGTAAGTGGGGACAGGGCGCATTTGGGCCCCAGCATTTT.